This TCR beta chain comes out of a study of technical replicates of blood from a few donors. Per the germline V gene, CDR1 is SGDLS and CDR2 is YYNGEE. The CDR3 spans 14 residues. Trimming took off 4 bases at V and 2 bases at J, with 12 bases between the two ends. Some clones are missing from TCRdb's copy, which holds only in-frame ones; the method was immunoSEQ multiplex PCR. The table has roughly 65,000 clones, over 75% seen once. The receptor comes from a human donor in good health. Some clones in this sample may be carry-over from other donors' samples. Material: PBMCs. The chain couples TRBV9 to TRBJ2-5; no clear D. The CDR3 nucleotides read TGTGCCAGCAGCCCCCGTCCCCTACAAGAGACCCAGTACTTC. Amino acids: CASSPRPLQETQYF.